A single sample gave rise to the 9 T cell receptor beta chains below, sequenced in a study of blood T cell repertoires in COVID-19. Assay used: immunoSEQ multiplex PCR; TCRdb lists only in-frame clones, some missing. The sample includes some 48,000 clones, about 90% of them seen just once. The sample was peripheral blood. The receptors here all came from a human donor in a cohort sampled during active COVID-19.

This clone was observed once. The chain has TRBV4-2 and TRBJ1-6; 8 bases line up with TRBD1. The length of the CDR3 is 17 residues. CDR1 and CDR2 from the germline V gene are LGHNA and YNFKEQ. The V segment lost 0 bases and the J segment 8 bases; nucleotides outside the gene matches: 9. The CDR3 DNA reads as TGTGCCAGCAGCCAAGAACGCAGGGGGCCGAGATATTCACCCCTCCACTTT. Its protein product is CASSQERRGPRYSPLHF.

Concerning this clone itself: An end of the junction does not agree with germline; a read error may underlie this. V gene TRBV20-1 combines with J gene TRBJ2-1; 9 bases line up with TRBD2. Germline values: CDR1 DFQATT, CDR2 SNEGSKA (reference sequence). The CDR3 has 11 amino acids. For the CDR3, the DNA is TGCAGTCCTAGCGGGAATAACGAGCAGTTCTTC. This encodes CSPSGNNEQFF.

The rearrangement links TRBV7-2 to TRBJ2-7; possibly TRBD2 for D (6 bases). The CDR3 length is 14 residues. Germline loops: CDR1 SGHTA, CDR2 FQGNSA. Trimming cost V 5 bases and J 5 bases, with 16 bases left between them. The CDR3, as DNA: TGTGCCAGCAGCGAAATAGGGACTGTCCACGAGCAGTACTTC. It yields the protein CASSEIGTVHEQYF.

The rearrangement uses TRBV2 and TRBJ1-2; TRBD1 matches 9 bases. The V segment lost 6 bases and the J segment 2 bases; nucleotides outside the gene matches: 4. Germline CDR1 SNHLY, CDR2 FYNNEI. The length of the CDR3 is 14 residues. CDR3 bases: TGTGCCAGCAGGGACAGGGGAGACAACTATGGCTACACCTTC. Translated: CASRDRGDNYGYTF.

The chain's CDR3 is CASSPTGVAYNEQFF. Here the CDR3 DNA reads TGTGCCAGCAGCCCGACAGGGGTAGCCTACAATGAGCAGTTCTTC. The chain employs TRBV6-4 and TRBJ2-1, with 8 bases aligning to TRBD1. The CDR3 has 15 amino acids. Germline V lookup: CDR1 MRHNA, CDR2 SNTAGT. V lost 6 bases and J lost 2; bases outside the gene matches: 6.

This clone was found a few times. The chain is built from TRBV6-4 and TRBJ2-7, with D perhaps TRBD2 (7 bases). V was trimmed by 1 base and J by 3 bases, leaving 16 bases between them. The length of the CDR3 is 16 residues. Germline CDR1 is MRHNA and CDR2 is SNTAGT. The CDR3 bases are TGTGCCAGCAGTGACTGGGGGGGCCAGATATACTACGAGCAGTACTTC. This gives the protein CASSDWGGQIYYEQYF.

CDR3 coding DNA: TGCGCCAGCAGCCCGGACAGGGGTTACTACGAGCAGTACTTC. It yields the protein CASSPDRGYYEQYF. V is TRBV5-1 and J is TRBJ2-7; TRBD1 agrees at 9 bases. The CDR3 contains 14 residues. Germline lookup yields CDR1 SGHRS and CDR2 YFSETQ. Germline trimming cut 4 bases from V and 3 bases from J; bases unmatched to any gene: 5.

The rearrangement links TRBV14 to TRBJ1-3; TRBD1 matches at 8 bases. After removal of 4 bases from V and 1 base from J, the junction contained 6 bases not matched to a gene. The CDR3 has 16 amino acids. Germline values: CDR1 SGHDN, CDR2 FVKESK. The CDR3 region has the DNA TGTGCCAGCAGCCGCCTAGGGACAGGTTCTGGAAACACCATATATTTT. Protein: CASSRLGTGSGNTIYF.

The chain has TRBV11-2 and TRBJ2-5, with D perhaps matching TRBD1 (5 bases). Deletions cut 5 bases from V and 1 base from J, with 14 bases between. The germline V gene has CDR1 SGHAT and CDR2 FQNNGV. This CDR3 spans 15 amino acids. CDR3 amino acids: CASSITDSTQETQYF. For the CDR3, the DNA is TGTGCCAGCAGCATTACCGACAGTACCCAAGAGACCCAGTACTTC.